This record covers a single T cell receptor beta chain. The antigen is unknown. The second PCR ran roughly 6 to 11 cycles with a sample-barcoded 5' primer and J-beta primers. Each CDR3 protein gets one entry after TCRdb re-called the 5' RACE reads with MiXCR. The sample shows roughly 700,000 distinct CDR3 sequences, 45% to 50% of them seen only once. The record originates from a study of blood T cells in healthy people across ages. Overall study findings and caveats: Donor CMV infection status was unknown, possibly confounding age-related changes in expanded clonotypes. Per million T cells, the diversity of TCR beta decreased roughly linearly as age advanced.

This CDR3 region has 16 residues. With V trimmed by 1 base and J by 10 bases, 8 bases remained unmatched. The germline V gene encodes CDR1 LNHNV and CDR2 YYDKDF (reference sequence). The receptor was derived from a woman aged 60 to 75 in good health. V and J are TRBV15 and TRBJ1-6, with 9 bases matching TRBD1. Source material: blood. The CDR3 DNA reads as TGTGCCACCAGCAGAGTCCTGACAGGGGGTCGATCACCCCTCCACTTT. Its translation is CATSRVLTGGRSPLHF.